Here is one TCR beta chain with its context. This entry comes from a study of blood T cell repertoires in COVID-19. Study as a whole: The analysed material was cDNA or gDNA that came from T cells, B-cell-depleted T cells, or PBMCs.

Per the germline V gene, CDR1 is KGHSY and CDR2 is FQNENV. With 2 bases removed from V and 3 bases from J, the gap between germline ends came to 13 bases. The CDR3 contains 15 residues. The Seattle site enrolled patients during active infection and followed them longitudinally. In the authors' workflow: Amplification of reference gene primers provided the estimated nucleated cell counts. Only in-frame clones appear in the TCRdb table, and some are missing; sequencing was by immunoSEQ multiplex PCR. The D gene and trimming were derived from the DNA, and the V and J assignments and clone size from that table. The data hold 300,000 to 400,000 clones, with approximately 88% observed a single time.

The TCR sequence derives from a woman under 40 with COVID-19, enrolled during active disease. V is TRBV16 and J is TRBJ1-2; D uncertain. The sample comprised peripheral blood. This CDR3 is CASSQSPGIDYGYTF. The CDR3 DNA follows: TGTGCCAGCAGCCAAAGCCCGGGGATAGACTATGGCTACACCTTC.